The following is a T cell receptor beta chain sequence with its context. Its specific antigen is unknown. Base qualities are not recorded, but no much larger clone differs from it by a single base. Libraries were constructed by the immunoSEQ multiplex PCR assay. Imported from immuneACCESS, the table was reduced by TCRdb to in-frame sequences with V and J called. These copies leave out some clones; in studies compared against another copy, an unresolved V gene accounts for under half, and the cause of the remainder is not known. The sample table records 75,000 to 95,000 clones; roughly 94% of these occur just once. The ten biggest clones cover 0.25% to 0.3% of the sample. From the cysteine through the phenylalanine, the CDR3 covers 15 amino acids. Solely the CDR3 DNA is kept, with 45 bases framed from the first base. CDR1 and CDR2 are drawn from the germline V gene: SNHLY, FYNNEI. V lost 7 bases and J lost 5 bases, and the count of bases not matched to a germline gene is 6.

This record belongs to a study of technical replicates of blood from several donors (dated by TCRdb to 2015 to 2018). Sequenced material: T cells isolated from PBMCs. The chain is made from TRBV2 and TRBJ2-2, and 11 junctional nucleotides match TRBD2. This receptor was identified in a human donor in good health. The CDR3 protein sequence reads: CASIDSGGATGELFF. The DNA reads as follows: TGTGCCAGCATTGATAGCGGGGGGGCAACCGGGGAGCTGTTTTTT.